Described below is a single TCR beta chain sequence and its context. CDR1 and CDR2 from the germline V gene are GTSNPN and SVGIG (reference sequence). Unmatched junction bases numbered 14, after V lost 3 bases and J lost 12 bases. This CDR3 comprises 14 residues. This sample was taken from a study of shared T cell receptors in the human thymus. The table came from immunoSEQ multiplex PCR; TCRdb's copy has only in-frame clones and leaves some out. The sample lists hundreds of thousands of clones; more than 75% were seen once. The same data also contributed to another study, on human thymus T cells.

The clonotype originates from a boy under two years old with a congenital heart defect. Sequencing was carried out using thymocytes. The rearrangement links TRBV30 to TRBJ2-1; 7 bases are shared with TRBD2. CDR3 sequence reads: CAWSLPAGVKGQFF. Here the CDR3 DNA reads TGTGCCTGGAGCCTCCCGGCGGGGGTTAAAGGGCAGTTCTTC.